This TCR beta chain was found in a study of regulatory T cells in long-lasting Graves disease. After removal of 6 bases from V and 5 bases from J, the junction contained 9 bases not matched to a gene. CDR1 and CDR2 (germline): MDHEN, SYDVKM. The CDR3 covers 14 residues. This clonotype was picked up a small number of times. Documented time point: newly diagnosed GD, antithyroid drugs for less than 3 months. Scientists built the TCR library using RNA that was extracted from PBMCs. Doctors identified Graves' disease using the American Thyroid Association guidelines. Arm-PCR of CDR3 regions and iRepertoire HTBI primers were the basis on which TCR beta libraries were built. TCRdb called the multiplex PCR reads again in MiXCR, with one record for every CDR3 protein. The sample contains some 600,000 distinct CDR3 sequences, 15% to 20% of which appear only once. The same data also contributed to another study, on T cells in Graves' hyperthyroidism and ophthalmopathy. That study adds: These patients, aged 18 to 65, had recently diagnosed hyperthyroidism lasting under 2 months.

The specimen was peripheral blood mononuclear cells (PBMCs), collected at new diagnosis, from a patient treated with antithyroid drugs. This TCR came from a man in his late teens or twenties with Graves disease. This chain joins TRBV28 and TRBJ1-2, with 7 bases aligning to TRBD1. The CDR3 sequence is CASSMTGKSYGYTF. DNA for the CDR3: TGTGCCAGCAGCATGACAGGGAAAAGTTATGGCTACACCTTC.